This is a list of T cell receptor beta chains from one sample in a study of tumor-infiltrating lymphocytes in localized non-small cell lung cancer. The table came from immunoSEQ multiplex PCR; TCRdb's copy has only in-frame clones and leaves some out. Found here are about 13,000 clones, 79% of them singletons; the top ten hold around 12%. Sample: lung tumor tissue. The receptor source for this set is a human donor with non-small cell lung cancer. Each CDR3 is given with its conserved first and last residue. A D gene is named only where the DNA matches it firmly. A clone size is listed for some rows: how often the clone was seen (once, few, many), or a class if it is expanded.

cdr3_nt	cdr3_aa	d_call	clone_size	v_call	j_call
TGTGCCAGCAGCTTGGGGACTAGCCGGTACAATGAGCAGTTCTTC	CASSLGTSRYNEQFF	TRBD2	-	TRBV5-6	TRBJ2-1
TGTGCCAGCAGCTTAGGGGGGAGAATCACCGGGGAGCTGTTTTTT	CASSLGGRITGELFF	-	once	TRBV7-2	TRBJ2-2
TGTGCCAGCAGCTTCAGGATTGTACTAGCGGGAGTCAAGTACAATGAGCAGTTCTTC	CASSFRIVLAGVKYNEQFF	TRBD2	-	TRBV7-9	TRBJ2-1
TGTGCCAGCAGCCTAGCGGGGCGGGAGGGAGAGACCCAGTACTTC	CASSLAGREGETQYF	TRBD2	-	TRBV7-2	TRBJ2-5
TGTGCCAGTACCCGAGGGACAGGGGCCTCGAACACTGAAGCTTTCTTT	CASTRGTGASNTEAFF	TRBD1	-	TRBV19	TRBJ1-1
TGTGCCAGCAGCCCCAGGGGAGGAATCTATGGCTACACCTTC	CASSPRGGIYGYTF	-	few	TRBV9	TRBJ1-2
TGTGCCAGCAGTGAAAACGTGATAGCTGAAGCTTTCTTT	CASSENVIAEAFF	-	-	TRBV6-1	TRBJ1-1
TGTGCCAGCAGCCAAGCAGGGACTAGCGGGAGATGGAATGAGCAGTTCTTC	CASSQAGTSGRWNEQFF	TRBD2	-	TRBV4-2	TRBJ2-1
TGTGCCTGGAGTGCCGATTCGGGGTGGGGAAACACCATATATTTT	CAWSADSGWGNTIYF	-	-	TRBV30	TRBJ1-3
TGCGCCAGCAGCCCGGACAGGAGATACAATGAGCAGTTCTTC	CASSPDRRYNEQFF	TRBD1	-	TRBV4-1	TRBJ2-1
TGTGCCAGCAGCGGTCGTAGGACGGTGGGTATGAACACTGAAGCTTTCTTT	CASSGRRTVGMNTEAFF	-	-	TRBV4-2	TRBJ1-1
TGTGCCAGCAGCTTAGGAACCGGTGAAGGGGGTGCGACCCAGTACTTC	CASSLGTGEGGATQYF	-	-	TRBV11-2	TRBJ2-5
TGCGCCAGCAGCCAAGATTTAGGGGTCGGCTATGGCTACACCTTC	CASSQDLGVGYGYTF	-	few	TRBV4-3	TRBJ1-2
TGTGCCAGCAGCTTTAGCGAGGATACGCAGTATTTT	CASSFSEDTQYF	-	once	TRBV11-2	TRBJ2-3
TGTGCCAGCAGTTTTGGGTCTGCGAATGAGCAGTTCTTC	CASSFGSANEQFF	-	-	TRBV28	TRBJ2-1
TGTGCCAGCAGTTTTCTGGGACAGCATAATCAGCCCCAGCATTTT	CASSFLGQHNQPQHF	TRBD1	-	TRBV27	TRBJ1-5
TGTGCCAGCAGCTTATCGGGGGGAGGGTCCTACGAGCAGTACTTC	CASSLSGGGSYEQYF	TRBD2	-	TRBV7-2	TRBJ2-7
TGTGCCAGCACCCAACGGGGCGGGGTGGGTTCCTACGAGCAGTACTTC	CASTQRGGVGSYEQYF	-	-	TRBV27	TRBJ2-7
TGCGCCAGCAGCCAAGGTCAGGGGGCCTACGAGCAGTACTTC	CASSQGQGAYEQYF	TRBD1	-	TRBV4-3	TRBJ2-7
TGTGCCTGGAGTGTAACCCTAGGCACTAGCGGGAGGGGAGATACGCAGTATTTT	CAWSVTLGTSGRGDTQYF	TRBD2	-	TRBV30	TRBJ2-3
TGTGCCAGCAGCGTAGCGAGTGGCCGACCGAACACTGAAGCTTTCTTT	CASSVASGRPNTEAFF	-	-	TRBV9	TRBJ1-1
TGTGCCAGTACCCCCCCGGAGGGAATAGCCTATGGCTACACCTTC	CASTPPEGIAYGYTF	-	-	TRBV19	TRBJ1-2
TGTGCCAGCAGTATCGCACCCACCGGGGAGCTGTTTTTT	CASSIAPTGELFF	-	-	TRBV2	TRBJ2-2
TGTGCCAGCAGCCCCCGCCCCGAGTTCGTGAACACTGAAGCTTTCTTT	CASSPRPEFVNTEAFF	-	large	TRBV5-5	TRBJ1-1
TGTGCCAGCAGCTTATATACGGCGAACACCGGGGAGCTGTTTTTT	CASSLYTANTGELFF	-	few	TRBV5-8	TRBJ2-2
TGTGCCATCAGTGAAACAGGGGATTCAGGTCAGCCCCAGCATTTT	CAISETGDSGQPQHF	TRBD1	-	TRBV10-3	TRBJ1-5
TGTGCCAGCAGCGGGACTAGCGGAGAGATCTACGAGCAGTACTTC	CASSGTSGEIYEQYF	TRBD2	once	TRBV7-9	TRBJ2-7
TGTGCCAGCAGTTTAATGGGGCGTGGACAGGCTGGAAACACCATATATTTT	CASSLMGRGQAGNTIYF	TRBD1	-	TRBV28	TRBJ1-3
TGTGCCAGCAGTGACAGGGCAGACTATGGCTACACCTTC	CASSDRADYGYTF	-	-	TRBV2	TRBJ1-2
TGTGCCAGCTCACCACCGATACAGGGGCGCAACAATGAGCAGTTCTTC	CASSPPIQGRNNEQFF	TRBD1	-	TRBV18	TRBJ2-1
TGTGCCATCAGTGAAGGCCAGGGGACCAATTCACCCCTCCACTTT	CAISEGQGTNSPLHF	-	few	TRBV10-3	TRBJ1-6
TGTGCCAGCAGCCGAGGCAGCAATCAGCCCCAGCATTTT	CASSRGSNQPQHF	-	-	TRBV5-5	TRBJ1-5
TGTGCCAGCAGCCCCCTGACCGGGGGCTACCAAGAGACCCAGTACTTC	CASSPLTGGYQETQYF	-	-	TRBV5-8	TRBJ2-5
TGTGCCAGCAGTCCTGAACTGGGGACTTCGGGGCCCCAGCATTTT	CASSPELGTSGPQHF	-	-	TRBV6-5	TRBJ1-5
TGTGCCAGCAGCTTGACGGGGGACCTCGAGGAGCAGTACTTC	CASSLTGDLEEQYF	-	-	TRBV5-6	TRBJ2-7
TGTGCCATCAGGGGGGACAGGGATGGTGAAGCTTTCTTT	CAIRGDRDGEAFF	TRBD1	few	TRBV10-3	TRBJ1-1
TGTGCCAGCAGTTTGGGGCAGCTTCCTCCATTCTACGAGCAGTACTTC	CASSLGQLPPFYEQYF	-	-	TRBV27	TRBJ2-7
TGTGCCAGCAGCTTGAGGGGACAGAGCTCTGGAAACACCATATATTTT	CASSLRGQSSGNTIYF	TRBD1	-	TRBV5-6	TRBJ1-3
TGTGCCAGCAGCCGGGACTACCTGGCCGGGGAGCTGTTTTTT	CASSRDYLAGELFF	TRBD2	-	TRBV7-8	TRBJ2-2
TGTGCCAGCGGAGACGGGGGCTACGAGCAGTACTTC	CASGDGGYEQYF	-	-	TRBV7-9	TRBJ2-7
TGTGCCAGCAGCTCAACAGGGCCCGGGGCCAACGTCCTGACTTTC	CASSSTGPGANVLTF	-	-	TRBV6-5	TRBJ2-6
TGTGCCAGCAGCTTAATGGTACAAGAGACCCAGTACTTC	CASSLMVQETQYF	-	-	TRBV11-3	TRBJ2-5
TGTGCCAGCAGCCCGCAGGGGCAGAGGAACACTGAAGCTTTCTTT	CASSPQGQRNTEAFF	-	-	TRBV5-5	TRBJ1-1
TGTGCCTGGAATAGGGGGGAGAGAAACACCATATATTTT	CAWNRGERNTIYF	-	-	TRBV30	TRBJ1-3
TGCGCCAGCAGCCAAGATTTACTACACGAGCAGTACTTC	CASSQDLLHEQYF	-	-	TRBV4-3	TRBJ2-7
TGTGCCATCAGTGAGCGGACAGCCTCGAATACCAGAAACACCATATATTTT	CAISERTASNTRNTIYF	-	-	TRBV10-3	TRBJ1-3
TGTGCCAGCAGCCAAGCCTTAGGGGGATTCTATGGCTACACCTTC	CASSQALGGFYGYTF	-	hyperexpanded	TRBV14	TRBJ1-2
TGTGCCAGCAGCCTACGGACAGGGGGGACAGAGACCCAGTACTTC	CASSLRTGGTETQYF	TRBD1	-	TRBV5-5	TRBJ2-5